The next 12 T cell receptor beta chains were all read from a single sample in a study of CD8 T cells in ankylosing spondylitis. TCRdb independently ran MiXCR on the 5' RACE reads; one entry per CDR3 protein. The repertoire holds just over 350,000 distinct CDR3 sequences, with roughly 22% as singletons. Sequencing was carried out using blood, either unsorted or a sorted T cell fraction (not recorded which). These receptor sequences come from a male donor with ankylosing spondylitis or in good health (not recorded which).

The sample holds a few counts of this clonotype. The rearrangement joins TRBV10-3 to TRBJ1-2; D is possibly TRBD1 (6 bases). There are 15 residues in the CDR3. Germline V CDR1 and CDR2: ENHRY, SYGVKD. V was clipped by 0 bases and J by 8 bases, with 16 bases between them. The CDR3 DNA reads as TGTGCCATCAGTGAGTCACAGGGAATACTCTGGGGCTACACCTTC. Translating gives CAISESQGILWGYTF.

This clonotype was detected a few times. The V and J genes are TRBV12-3 or TRBV12-4 and TRBJ2-1; 9 bases match TRBD2. The CDR3 sequence is 16 residues long. The ends lost 5 bases at V and 8 bases at J; junction bases unmatched: 13. The CDR3 is CASSGNAGGLGDEQFF. CDR3 bases: TGTGCCAGCAGTGGGAATGCGGGGGGGCTCGGGGATGAGCAGTTCTTC.

The rearrangement links TRBV5-1 to TRBJ2-5; TRBD1 might be the D (6 bases). The V and J ends lost 0 bases and 3 bases respectively, with 9 bases between them. The CDR3 length is 14 residues. Germline V gives CDR1 SGHRS, CDR2 YFSETQ. The CDR3 nucleotides read TGCGCCAGCAGCTTGGAGGCAGGGGAAGAGACCCAGTACTTC. Translation gives CASSLEAGEETQYF.

The chain uses TRBV12-3 or TRBV12-4 and TRBJ2-1, with TRBD1 matching 8 bases. J gave up 8 bases and V 4 bases, and 10 bases lay outside the gene matches. CDR3 length: 15 residues. CDR3 DNA sequence: TGTGCCAGCAGTTCCCCCGGACAGGGCTCGCATGAGCAGTTCTTC. It translates to CASSSPGQGSHEQFF.

The gene calls are TRBV7-2 and TRBJ2-1, with no clear D. From germline, CDR1 is SGHTA and CDR2 FQGNSA. CDR3 length: 13 amino acids. With 4 bases removed from V and 9 bases from J, the gap between germline ends came to 13 bases. The CDR3 DNA follows: TGTGCCAGCAGCTCGAGTCCACCTGGTGAGCAGTTCTTC. Protein sequence: CASSSSPPGEQFF.

This clonotype was counted a few times. The genes are TRBV24-1 and TRBJ2-1, with unresolved D. The V gene's germline CDR1 is KGHDR and CDR2 SFDVKD. Trimming left V 5 bases short and J 2 bases short, with 6 bases between. The CDR3 loop spans 13 amino acids. The CDR3 DNA reads TGTGCCACCAGTGTCGAAGCCTACAATGAGCAGTTCTTC. Translated: CATSVEAYNEQFF.

This clonotype was observed a handful of times. The chain is built from TRBV7-6 and TRBJ1-6; no clear D gene. This CDR3 has 14 residues. V dropped 4 bases and J dropped 5 bases, with 9 bases sitting between them. Germline V gene sequence: CDR1 SGHVS, CDR2 FNYEAQ. This chain's CDR3 is CASSSDWNNSPLHF. The CDR3 DNA follows: TGTGCCAGCAGCTCCGACTGGAATAATTCACCCCTCCACTTT.

The table lists this clonotype with a few counts. The chain joins TRBV29-1 to TRBJ1-5; TRBD1 agrees at 9 bases. The germline V gene has CDR1 SQVTM and CDR2 ANQGSEA. There are 14 residues in the CDR3. V shed 4 bases and J 4 bases; nucleotides not matched to a gene: 5. The CDR3 here is CSVAGTGINQPQHF. Written as DNA, the CDR3 is TGCAGCGTTGCTGGGACAGGGATTAATCAGCCCCAGCATTTT.

This chain joins TRBV20-1 and TRBJ2-1; TRBD1 or TRBD2 may be the D gene (6 bases each). With 0 bases removed from V and 0 bases from J, the gap between germline ends came to 12 bases. The CDR3 has 16 amino acids. Per germline, CDR1 DFQATT and CDR2 SNEGSKA (reference sequence). As DNA, the CDR3 is TGCAGTGCTAGAGAACTAGGGGGGAGCTCCTACAATGAGCAGTTCTTC. Amino acids: CSARELGGSSYNEQFF.

The J gene is TRBJ2-5, the V gene TRBV11-2, with TRBD2 as a possible D gene (7 bases). This CDR3 is 15 amino acids long. Between the trimmed V and J ends, which lost 0 bases and 3 bases, there was a span of 11 bases. Germline V lookup: CDR1 SGHAT, CDR2 FQNNGV. CDR3 residues: CASSLEGGVEETQYF. In nucleotides, the CDR3 is TGTGCCAGCAGCTTAGAAGGGGGGGTGGAAGAGACCCAGTACTTC.

This clonotype occurred a few times. V gene TRBV20-1 combines with J gene TRBJ2-1; no reliable D call. Per the germline V gene, CDR1 is DFQATT and CDR2 is SNEGSKA (reference sequence). Trimming shortened V by 1 base and J by 4 bases, and 2 bases separated the two germline ends. The CDR3 totals 11 residues. DNA for the CDR3: TGCAGTGCTAGAGTGTACAATGAGCAGTTCTTC. This gives the protein CSARVYNEQFF.

The gene calls are TRBV4-1 and TRBJ2-1, with 13 bases identical to TRBD2. Germline loops: CDR1 MGHRA, CDR2 YSYEKL. V trimming: 4 bases; J trimming: 16 bases; junction bases outside the gene matches: 13. CDR3 length: 15 amino acids. CDR3: CASSPQLAGGPAAFF. The DNA for the CDR3 is TGCGCCAGCAGCCCGCAACTAGCGGGGGGGCCCGCCGCCTTCTTC.